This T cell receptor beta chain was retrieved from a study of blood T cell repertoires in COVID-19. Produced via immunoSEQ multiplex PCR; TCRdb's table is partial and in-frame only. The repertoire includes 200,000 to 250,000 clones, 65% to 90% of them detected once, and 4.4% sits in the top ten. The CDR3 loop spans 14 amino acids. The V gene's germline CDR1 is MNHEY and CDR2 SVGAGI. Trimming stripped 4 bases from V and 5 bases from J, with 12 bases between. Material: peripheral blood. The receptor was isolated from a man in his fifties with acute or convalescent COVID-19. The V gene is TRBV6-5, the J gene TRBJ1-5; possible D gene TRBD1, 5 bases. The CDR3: CASSLGLNDQPQHF. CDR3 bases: TGTGCCAGCAGTTTGGGACTGAACGATCAGCCCCAGCATTTT.